These 25 T cell receptor beta chains originate from one sample sequenced in a study of blood T cell repertoires in COVID-19. Data came from immunoSEQ multiplex PCR; TCRdb stores just in-frame clones and leaves some out. The sample contains roughly 120,000 clones, about 88% of which appear only once. The sequenced sample consisted of peripheral blood. All receptors derive from a man between 60 and 75 years old with COVID-19, enrolled during active disease.

The chain employs TRBV5-6 and TRBJ1-6; 10 bases align to TRBD1. V was clipped by 4 bases and J by 5 bases; unmatched bases: 6. Germline V gene sequence: CDR1 SGHDT, CDR2 YYEEEE. The CDR3 runs 16 residues. CDR3 residues: CASSGGTGVHNSPLHF. The CDR3 DNA follows: TGTGCCAGCAGCGGTGGGACAGGGGTTCATAATTCACCCCTCCACTTT.

There are a few counts of this clone. This sequence joins TRBV10-1 and TRBJ2-7; the D gene is possibly TRBD1 (6 bases). This CDR3 contains 14 residues. Trimming removed 1 base at V and 2 bases at J, with 9 bases between. CDR1 WNHNN and CDR2 SYGVQD come from the germline V gene (reference sequence). CDR3 nucleotide sequence: TGCGCCAGCAGTGAGTGGACAGCCCCCTACGAGCAGTACTTC. Residues: CASSEWTAPYEQYF.

This chain uses TRBV3-1 (or the pseudogene TRBV3-2) with TRBJ1-1; no reliable D call. V gave up 1 base and J gave up 4 bases, with 13 bases separating them. From germline, CDR1 is LGHDT and CDR2 YNNKEL (reference sequence). The CDR3 extends over 15 amino acids. The DNA of the CDR3 is TGTGCCAGCAGCCAAGGGGTCGTGGGCAGCACTGAAGCTTTCTTT. Translated: CASSQGVVGSTEAFF.

This chain connects TRBV11-1 to TRBJ2-1; 11 nucleotides line up with TRBD2. The length of the CDR3 is 15 residues. The ends lost 5 bases at V and 5 bases at J; junction bases unmatched: 5. Germline V gene lookup returns CDR1 SGHAT and CDR2 FQDESV (reference sequence). CDR3 nucleotide sequence: TGTGCCAGCAGCCGACGACTAGCGGGGAACAATGAGCAGTTCTTC. Translated: CASSRRLAGNNEQFF.

V and J are TRBV15 and TRBJ2-1; D gene ambiguous. The V gene's germline CDR1 is LNHNV and CDR2 YYDKDF (reference sequence). CDR3 length equals 15 residues. Deletions cut 0 bases from V and 10 bases from J, with 16 bases between. The CDR3 is CATSRDRPGSGEQFF. The CDR3 nucleotides are TGTGCCACCAGCAGAGATCGCCCAGGCTCTGGGGAGCAGTTCTTC. The full variable domain, its missing parts supplied by reference TRBV15 and TRBJ2-1, is DAMVIQNPRYQVTQFGKPVTLSCSQTLNHNVMYWYQQKSSQAPKLLFHYYDKDFNNEADTPDNFQSRRPNTSFCFLDIRSPGLGDTAMYLCATSRDRPGSGEQFFGPGTRLTVL.

The chain couples TRBV12-5 to TRBJ2-7, with 7 bases fitting TRBD1. V lost 1 base and J lost 4; bases outside the gene matches: 1. The CDR3 sequence is 13 residues long. Germline assignment: CDR1 LGHNT and CDR2 FRNRAP. CDR3 nucleotides: TGTGCTAGTGGTTTGGGCAGGGGGTACGAGCAGTACTTC. It is translated as CASGLGRGYEQYF.

V and J are TRBV11-3 and TRBJ2-2, with D perhaps matching TRBD2 (5 bases). V lost 1 base and J 6 bases, leaving 12 bases between the germline ends. Germline V lookup: CDR1 SGHNT, CDR2 YENEEA. The CDR3 consists of 15 residues. In DNA, the CDR3 is TGTGCCAGCAGCTTAGTCTTTGGAGGCGCCGGGGAGCTGTTTTTT. Translation gives CASSLVFGGAGELFF.

CDR3: CAISENGGGPQPQHF. Written as DNA, the CDR3 is TGTGCCATCAGTGAGAACGGGGGGGGCCCCCAGCCCCAGCATTTT. The chain employs TRBV10-3 and TRBJ1-5; D possibly corresponds to TRBD1 (6 bases). Germline-derived CDR1 and CDR2 are ENHRY and SYGVKD. Trimming shortened V by 2 bases and J by 7 bases, and 15 bases separated the two germline ends. The CDR3 is made up of 15 amino acids.

The chain has TRBV7-3 and TRBJ1-1; 7 bases are shared with TRBD1. CDR1 is SGHTA, CDR2 FQGTGA, per germline. The V segment lost 5 bases and the J segment 3 bases; nucleotides outside the gene matches: 6. This CDR3 region has 14 residues. CDR3 DNA: TGTGCCAGCAGCCTAGGGGGCCAGGACACTGAAGCTTTCTTT. Its translation is CASSLGGQDTEAFF.

This clone was seen more than once but under ten times. The chain employs TRBV5-1 and TRBJ2-3; D is possibly TRBD1 (6 bases). The CDR3 consists of 15 residues. Germline V gene data show CDR1 as SGHRS and CDR2 as YFSETQ. V gave up 6 bases and J gave up 1 base, with 15 bases separating them. CDR3 coding DNA: TGCGCCAGCACAGGGGAGATCGGAGGCACAGATACGCAGTATTTT. This codes for CASTGEIGGTDTQYF.

The rearrangement links TRBV18 to TRBJ1-5, with D perhaps matching TRBD1 (6 bases). CDR3 size: 14 residues. The germline V and J ends were trimmed by 4 bases and 4 bases, with 11 bases remaining between them. Per the germline V gene, CDR1 is KGHSH and CDR2 is LQKENI. For the CDR3, the DNA is TGTGCCAGCTCACTTGGACAGCGGAATCAGCCCCAGCATTTT. Translated: CASSLGQRNQPQHF.

The chain links TRBV6-2 or TRBV6-3 to TRBJ2-1; no firm D call. The CDR3 has 15 amino acids. Trimming removed 0 bases at V and 2 bases at J, with 8 bases between. Per the germline V gene, CDR1 is MNHEY and CDR2 is SVGEGT. The CDR3 region has the DNA TGTGCCAGCAGTTACTCTCAGGAAACCTACAATGAGCAGTTCTTC. The encoded protein is CASSYSQETYNEQFF.

The rearrangement links TRBV3-1 (or the pseudogene TRBV3-2) to TRBJ2-5; 13 nucleotides agree with TRBD2. The CDR3 covers 17 residues. Losses at the gene ends were 3 bases for V and 5 bases for J; bases not matched to a gene: 9. Germline V gene lookup returns CDR1 LGHDT and CDR2 YNNKEL (reference sequence). The CDR3 here is CASSQTSGRPLRETQYF. In DNA form, the CDR3 reads TGTGCCAGCAGCCAGACTAGCGGGAGGCCTCTCAGGGAGACCCAGTACTTC.

The chain links TRBV27 to TRBJ2-1; perhaps TRBD2 as D (6 bases). The length of the CDR3 is 13 residues. Germline lookup yields CDR1 MNHEY and CDR2 SMNVEV (reference sequence). Trimming stripped 3 bases from V and 5 bases from J, with 8 bases between. CDR3 region: CASSFSGDNEQFF. The CDR3 DNA reads as TGTGCCAGCAGTTTTAGCGGCGACAATGAGCAGTTCTTC.

V gene TRBV4-1 combines with J gene TRBJ1-5; 9 bases align to TRBD1. The V gene end was trimmed by 1 base and the J gene end by 0 bases; junction bases not matched to a gene: 10. CDR1 is MGHRA, CDR2 YSYEKL, per germline. The CDR3 sequence is 19 residues long. CDR3 DNA sequence: TGCGCCAGCAGCCAAGCACCAACAGGGGGCCTTGATAGCAATCAGCCCCAGCATTTT. Translated: CASSQAPTGGLDSNQPQHF.

V gene TRBV2 combines with J gene TRBJ2-1; D unclear. CDR3 length: 12 amino acids. V was cut by 5 bases and J by 10 bases, with 12 bases left in between. CDR1 and CDR2 (germline): SNHLY, FYNNEI. The CDR3 DNA reads TGTGCCAGCAGTCGAACCCCGCGGGAGCAGTTCTTC. It specifies CASSRTPREQFF.

The rearrangement links TRBV7-9 to TRBJ1-1; a possible D gene is TRBD1 (6 bases). In germline, CDR1 is SEHNR, CDR2 FQNEAQ (reference sequence). Trimming took 5 bases from V and 5 from J, leaving 18 bases between them. The CDR3 is 15 residues long. The CDR3 spells CASSLYRAGGTEAFF. The CDR3 DNA follows: TGTGCCAGCAGCCTTTACAGGGCCGGAGGTACTGAAGCTTTCTTT.

This sequence joins TRBV19 and TRBJ2-1, with 9 positions matching TRBD2. Germline V CDR1 and CDR2: LNHDA, SQIVND (reference sequence). The V and J ends lost 5 bases and 5 bases, in that order; junction bases with no gene match: 10. CDR3 size: 16 residues. The CDR3 DNA follows: TGTGCCAGTAGTTTAGTAGCGGGAGCGGGGGACAATGAGCAGTTCTTC. Its translation is CASSLVAGAGDNEQFF.

V is TRBV9 and J is TRBJ1-3; D remains ambiguous. Germline CDR1 SGDLS, CDR2 YYNGEE. The CDR3 extends over 16 amino acids. Between the trimmed V and J ends, which lost 2 bases and 0 bases, there was a span of 12 bases. The CDR3 is CASSVSTGSSGNTIYF. As DNA, the CDR3 is TGTGCCAGCAGCGTTTCTACGGGTAGCTCTGGAAACACCATATATTTT.

This sequence joins TRBV3-1 (or the pseudogene TRBV3-2) and TRBJ2-7, with a weak D call TRBD1 (6 bases). Deletions cut 6 bases from V and 7 bases from J, with 13 bases between. Looked up from germline, CDR1 is LGHDT and CDR2 is YNNKEL (reference sequence). The CDR3 is 12 residues long. CDR3 in amino acids: CASSETGREQYF. DNA for the CDR3: TGTGCCAGCAGTGAAACAGGGAGAGAGCAGTACTTC.

The rearrangement uses TRBV10-3 and TRBJ2-1; the D gene is possibly TRBD2 (6 bases). Germline lookup yields CDR1 ENHRY and CDR2 SYGVKD. The length of the CDR3 is 14 residues. V dropped 2 bases and J dropped 9 bases, with 14 bases sitting between them. CDR3 DNA: TGTGCCATCAGTGAGCCGAGAAGGGAGGCTGAGCAGTTCTTC. Its protein product is CAISEPRREAEQFF.

CDR3 residues: CASSIRQGLNTGELFF. The CDR3 nucleotides are TGTGCCAGCAGCATAAGACAGGGCTTGAACACCGGGGAGCTGTTTTTT. The V and J genes are TRBV11-2 and TRBJ2-2, with 7 bases aligning to TRBD1. The ends lost 5 bases at V and 1 base at J; junction bases unmatched: 7. Germline CDR1 and CDR2: SGHAT and FQNNGV. The CDR3 extends over 16 amino acids.

The gene calls are TRBV10-1 and TRBJ2-1, with 9 bases lining up with TRBD2. The CDR3 loop spans 18 amino acids. Germline lookup yields CDR1 WNHNN and CDR2 SYGVQD (reference sequence). The V segment lost 1 base and the J segment 7 bases; nucleotides outside the gene matches: 14. The CDR3 region has the DNA TGCGCCAGCAGTGAGTGTCGCCGACTAGCGGTAAGTGGGAATGAGCAGTTCTTC. This encodes CASSECRRLAVSGNEQFF.

The V and J genes are TRBV7-9 and TRBJ2-1, with 9 bases identical to TRBD1. V dropped 4 bases and J dropped 4; count of bases not matched to a gene: 8. CDR3 length: 16 amino acids. From germline, CDR1 is SEHNR and CDR2 FQNEAQ (reference sequence). In nucleotides, the CDR3 is TGTGCCAGCAGCTCCACCGGGACAGGGACATACAATGAGCAGTTCTTC. Residues: CASSSTGTGTYNEQFF.

The rearrangement joins TRBV9 to TRBJ2-5; D perhaps matches TRBD1 (6 bases). Looked up from germline, CDR1 is SGDLS and CDR2 is YYNGEE. Trimming stripped 4 bases from V and 5 bases from J, with 12 bases between. The CDR3 length is 13 residues. The CDR3 nucleotides are TGTGCCAGCAGCACCTCAGGGGAGGAGACCCAGTACTTC. Encoded protein: CASSTSGEETQYF.